The T cell receptor (beta chain) under discussion was sequenced for a study of T cell responses to AZD1222 COVID-19 vaccine (dated by TCRdb to the early 2020s). About the investigation overall: TCR sequencing covered 233 trial participants: some 210 given two doses of AZD1222 and approximately 25 given two doses of MenACWY control vaccine. Trial participants were enrolled into age subgroups of 18-55, 56-69 and 70-plus years, which contained around 150, 29 and 61 TCR-sequenced participants, respectively.

The CDR3 regions of human TCRbeta chains were subjected to immunosequencing. As for the authors' bioinformatics: Repertoire TCRs were matched against a reference library of SARS-CoV-2-specific TCRs generated with the MIRA antigen-specificity platform. Breadth was defined as the fraction of unique TCRs that were SARS-CoV-2-associated, and depth was defined as the fraction of total T cells that were SARS-CoV-2-associated. Using the MIRA data, every spike-specific TCR was mapped to the spike region that the TCR reacted to and assigned to either a CD4 or a CD8 class. Log10-transformed breadth and depth values were compared by one-way ANOVA with Sidak's multiple comparisons tests. TCRdb stores this immuneACCESS table with in-frame sequences only. Part of the clones is absent; in the studies checked, under half of the shortfall reflects unresolved V genes, and no reason is known for the rest. Clonal size and the V and J genes are those of that table, whereas D and trimming came from the DNA. This sample comprises 8,000 to 9,000 clones, roughly 90% of them detected only once. The top ten constitute under 8% of the sample.

Turning to this clone: Its recognized antigen is unknown. Within one base of it there is no much larger clone, and no base qualities were kept.

On the study overall, not on this receptor specifically: Conclusions about previously exposed vaccinees are limited because only five to seven AZD1222 recipients were SARS-CoV-2 seropositive at baseline. Reportedly, almost half of the unique spike-specific TCRs recognized epitopes lying outside the regions that are mutated in the B.1.351 and B.1.1.7 variants. Participants were mostly white British, with more females than males. The authors suggested clonal diversity may have been underestimated. In the small 56-69-year group, the increase in depth fell short of significance, most likely because of low power. Because no samples from the day 14 peak response were available, repertoires could be characterized only after the peak T cell response. After two AZD1222 doses, spike-specific TCR breadth and depth were significantly higher than at day 0 and than in MenACWY recipients. CD4 TCRs associated with the vaccine covered the entire spike protein, and the dominant responses were in regions 160-218 and 743-854.

Its CDR3 holds 17 amino acids, cysteine through phenylalanine. The sequence is cut down to CDR3 DNA, 51 bases in frame from base 1. Looking up the germline V gene (reference sequence) yields CDR1 SEHNR and CDR2 FQNEAQ. Trimming leaves V shorter by 5 bases and J shorter by 3 bases, with the junction holding 7 bases beyond the gene matches. The time point label, as the study defines it: about 28 days (+/-7) after the second vaccine dose. AZD1222 recipients whose second dose came at about 4 weeks and those whose second dose came at about 12 weeks were combined into one group, since spike-specific TCR depth and breadth did not differ between the two schedules. Vaccinee samples came from UK trials COV001 and COV002, including a single-blind randomized controlled phase 2/3 trial of AZD1222 (ChAdOx1 nCoV-19) in healthy adults. For TCRbeta chain sequencing, PBMC samples were collected from trial participants at day 0 and at day 28 after the second dose.

The sequence was obtained from an adult who received the AZD1222 COVID-19 vaccine. Source: peripheral blood, taken 28 days after the second AZD1222 dose. The chain was built from TRBV7-9 and TRBJ2-1; the central 13 bases match TRBD2. The CDR3 region reads CASSQPGTSGNYNEQFF. The nucleotide sequence reads TGTGCCAGCAGCCAACCCGGGACTAGCGGGAACTACAATGAGCAGTTCTTC.